The 28 T cell receptor beta chains below come from one sample, sequenced in a study of STAT3 mutations in large granular lymphocyte leukemia (dated 2019 in TCRdb). What the study reported, not specific to this receptor: Every T-LGLL patient showed at least one immunodominant TCRbeta clonotype, and about half showed multiple immunodominant subclonotypes.

The library relied on the immunoSEQ multiplex PCR assay. The immuneACCESS repertoire file appears here via TCRdb, limited to in-frame rearrangements. These files lack a portion of the clones; in checked studies, under half of the deficit traces to unresolved V genes, and the cause of the others is not known. For this sample the table gives almost 25,000 clones, of which roughly 93% were detected only once. The leading ten clones occupy roughly 6.5% of the sample. The antigens for these receptors are not known. Sequencing was carried out using peripheral blood mononuclear cells. These receptors were obtained from a man in his forties or fifties with T-cell large granular lymphocyte leukemia. Some clones in this sample may be carry-over from other donors' samples. The age is the age at diagnosis.

This chain connects TRBV29-1 to TRBJ1-1; tentatively, D is TRBD1 (6 bases). The CDR3 length is 12 residues. Between the trimmed V and J ends, which lost 4 bases and 4 bases, there was a span of 10 bases. Germline V gene lookup returns CDR1 SQVTM and CDR2 ANQGSEA. CDR3 in amino acids: CSVAGASTEAFF. The CDR3 bases are TGCAGCGTTGCAGGGGCTAGCACTGAAGCTTTCTTT. Looking up the rest from reference TRBV29-1 and TRBJ1-1 gives the full variable domain: SAVISQKPSRDICQRGTSLTIQCQVDSQVTMMFWYRQQPGQSLTLIATANQGSEATYESGFVIDKFPISRPNLTFSTLTVSNMSPEDSSIYLCSVAGASTEAFFGQGTRLTVV.

V and J are TRBV9 and TRBJ1-2; the D gene is possibly TRBD1 (5 bases). V was clipped by 7 bases and J by 3 bases, with 13 bases between them. CDR1 and CDR2 from the germline V gene are SGDLS and YYNGEE. The CDR3 covers 13 residues. The CDR3 DNA follows: TGTGCCAGCGGGGGTAGGGATTACTATGGCTACACCTTC. Translated, it gives CASGGRDYYGYTF.

The chain employs TRBV11-2 and TRBJ1-1, with D unresolved. The CDR3 covers 20 residues. With 0 bases removed from V and 0 bases from J, the gap between germline ends came to 23 bases. Germline V lookup: CDR1 SGHAT, CDR2 FQNNGV. The CDR3 coding sequence is TGTGCCAGCAGCTTAGAGAAGAGGGCTAGAATACGGGAGATGAACACTGAAGCTTTCTTT. Its protein is CASSLEKRARIREMNTEAFF.

CDR3 region: CASSLEGETQYF. CDR3 sequence (DNA): TGTGCCAGCAGTTTAGAGGGAGAGACCCAGTACTTC. The rearrangement joins TRBV27 to TRBJ2-5; D is perhaps TRBD2 (5 bases). Trimming took 2 bases from V and 4 from J, leaving 5 bases between them. Germline lookup yields CDR1 MNHEY and CDR2 SMNVEV (reference sequence). The CDR3 has 12 amino acids.

The chain links TRBV6-1 to TRBJ2-5; TRBD2 matches at 8 bases. This CDR3 is built from 13 residues. V was clipped by 7 bases and J by 5 bases; unmatched bases: 6. Germline CDR1 MNHNS, CDR2 SASEGT. CDR3: CASNTGGLETQYF. The CDR3, as DNA: TGTGCCAGCAACACGGGGGGGCTCGAGACCCAGTACTTC.

The chain carries TRBV7-9 and TRBJ1-1; D ambiguous. This CDR3 comprises 16 residues. The V end was cut by 5 bases, the J end by 0 bases, with 16 bases between. Germline CDR1 SEHNR, CDR2 FQNEAQ (reference sequence). The CDR3 here is CASSHGESSVNTEAFF. CDR3 DNA sequence: TGTGCCAGCAGCCACGGGGAGAGTTCCGTGAACACTGAAGCTTTCTTT.

The chain carries TRBV6-5 and TRBJ2-3; D might be TRBD2 (5 bases). Trimming stripped 7 bases from V and 2 bases from J, with 10 bases between. There are 13 residues in the CDR3. Germline V gene data show CDR1 as MNHEY and CDR2 as SVGAGI. CDR3 in DNA: TGTGCCAGCACTAGCCGGCTCACAGATACGCAGTATTTT. It translates to CASTSRLTDTQYF.

The chain links TRBV9 to TRBJ2-7; a possible D gene is TRBD1 (5 bases). Per germline, CDR1 SGDLS and CDR2 YYNGEE. The CDR3 loop spans 12 amino acids. The germline V and J ends were trimmed by 0 bases and 6 bases, with 7 bases remaining between them. The CDR3 DNA reads TGTGCCAGCAGCGTAGGGCAGGGCGAGCAGTACTTC. Residues: CASSVGQGEQYF. Together with reference TRBV9 and TRBJ2-7, the CDR3 gives the full variable domain: DSGVTQTPKHLITATGQRVTLRCSPRSGDLSVYWYQQSLDQGLQFLIQYYNGEERAKGNILERFSAQQFPDLHSELNLSSLELGDSALYFCASSVGQGEQYFGPGTRLTVT.

This clone has only one observation. The genes are TRBV6-5 and TRBJ1-6; 7 nucleotides match TRBD1. CDR1 is MNHEY, CDR2 SVGAGI, per germline. The trim removed 0 bases at V and 8 bases at J, leaving 7 bases unmatched. The CDR3 loop spans 16 amino acids. The DNA of the CDR3 is TGTGCCAGCAGTTACTCGGGCAGGGGGAACTATTCACCCCTCCACTTT. Translating gives CASSYSGRGNYSPLHF.

The rearrangement uses TRBV4-3 and TRBJ1-2; D remains ambiguous. The CDR3 covers 15 residues. Trimming removed 3 bases from V and 8 bases from J, with 19 bases in between. Germline V gene data show CDR1 as LGHNA and CDR2 as YSLEER. The CDR3 here is CASSQSIDVKGGYTF. The CDR3 DNA sequence: TGCGCCAGCAGCCAGAGCATCGATGTTAAAGGGGGCTACACCTTC.

CDR3 protein: CASSPQGTNSPLHF. As DNA, the CDR3 is TGTGCCAGTAGCCCTCAGGGCACGAATTCACCCCTCCACTTT. The chain joins TRBV19 to TRBJ1-6, with D perhaps matching TRBD1 (5 bases). In germline, CDR1 is LNHDA, CDR2 SQIVND (reference sequence). The CDR3 extends over 14 amino acids. Between the trimmed V and J ends, which lost 6 bases and 7 bases, there was a span of 13 bases.

Only one count was recorded for this clone. The genes are TRBV4-3 and TRBJ2-7, with TRBD2 matching 10 bases. The CDR3 contains 15 residues. V lost 4 bases and J lost 3; bases outside the gene matches: 6. Germline lookup yields CDR1 LGHNA and CDR2 YSLEER. The CDR3 reads CASSPGTSVSYEQYF. The DNA of the CDR3 is TGCGCCAGCAGCCCAGGGACTAGCGTAAGCTACGAGCAGTACTTC.

CDR3 region: CASSPKLGAGQSYEQYF. CDR3 DNA: TGTGCCAGCAGCCCCAAGCTCGGCGCAGGCCAATCCTACGAGCAGTACTTC. This chain joins TRBV7-9 and TRBJ2-7; D is ambiguous. The CDR3 is 17 amino acids. CDR1 and CDR2 from the germline V gene are SEHNR and FQNEAQ (reference sequence). The ends were cut back, 5 bases at V and 1 base at J, with 21 bases in the middle. Variable domain in full (rest from reference TRBV7-9 and TRBJ2-7): DTGVSQNPRHKITKRGQNVTFRCDPISEHNRLYWYRQTLGQGPEFLTYFQNEAQLEKSRLLSDRFSAERPKGSFSTLEIQRTEQGDSAMYLCASSPKLGAGQSYEQYFGPGTRLTVT.

DNA of the CDR3: TGCGCCAGCAGAATCCGGGATCTAGATGGCTACACCTTC. Amino acid sequence: CASRIRDLDGYTF. This chain uses TRBV5-1 with TRBJ1-2; no definite D call. Germline V gene data show CDR1 as SGHRS and CDR2 as YFSETQ. The length of the CDR3 is 13 residues. Trimming took off 5 bases at V and 6 bases at J, with 14 bases between the two ends.

This clone was recorded once. This chain links TRBV5-4 with TRBJ1-2; possibly TRBD1 for D (5 bases). Germline assignment: CDR1 SGHNT and CDR2 YYREEE (reference sequence). V lost 0 bases and J 6 bases, leaving 24 bases between the germline ends. CDR3 size: 18 residues. In nucleotides, the CDR3 is TGTGCCAGCAGCTTGGCCTTTGGGGGGAGGGGACGGCCGAATGGCTACACCTTC. This sequence encodes CASSLAFGGRGRPNGYTF. Variable domain in full (rest from reference TRBV5-4 and TRBJ1-2): ETGVTQSPTHLIKTRGQQVTLRCSSQSGHNTVSWYQQALGQGPQFIFQYYREEENGRGNFPPRFSGLQFPNYSSELNVNALELDDSALYLCASSLAFGGRGRPNGYTFGSGTRLTVV.

The chain joins TRBV5-1 to TRBJ1-1; no firm D call. The CDR3 sequence is 13 residues long. The V end was cut by 4 bases, the J end by 1 base, with 8 bases between. Germline V gene lookup returns CDR1 SGHRS and CDR2 YFSETQ. CDR3 nucleotide sequence: TGCGCCAGCAGCCCCTGGGAGAACACTGAAGCTTTCTTT. Amino acid sequence: CASSPWENTEAFF.

The genes are TRBV10-3 and TRBJ1-6, with D perhaps matching TRBD1 (5 bases). The CDR3 is 13 amino acids. Trimming took off 6 bases at V and 8 bases at J, with 11 bases between the two ends. Germline-derived CDR1 and CDR2 are ENHRY and SYGVKD. The CDR3 is CAISRPGDSPLHF. DNA of the CDR3: TGTGCCATCAGCCGACCGGGGGATTCACCCCTCCACTTT.

Here the CDR3 DNA reads TGTGCCAGCTCACCACAGGGACAGGGGGCTATGAACACTGAAGCTTTCTTT. This sequence encodes CASSPQGQGAMNTEAFF. The rearrangement joins TRBV18 to TRBJ1-1; 12 positions match TRBD1. Per germline, CDR1 KGHSH and CDR2 LQKENI. V lost 1 base to trimming and J lost 0 bases; unmatched junction nucleotides: 3. The CDR3 is 17 residues long.

The chain employs TRBV4-3 and TRBJ2-1; D might be TRBD2 (5 bases). The V and J ends lost 8 bases and 9 bases respectively, with 20 bases between them. The CDR3 runs 14 residues. Germline values: CDR1 LGHNA, CDR2 YSLEER. The CDR3 DNA is TGCGCCAGCGGGTCCGGGATTCCCTCCCTTGAGCAGTTCTTC. As protein: CASGSGIPSLEQFF.

This chain links TRBV25-1 with TRBJ2-4; no clear D. The germline V and J ends were trimmed by 3 bases and 1 base, with 7 bases remaining between them. Germline V gene data show CDR1 as MGHDK and CDR2 as SYGVNS. The CDR3 loop spans 14 amino acids. Here the CDR3 DNA reads TGTGCCAGCAGTGATCCGGTGGCCAAAAACATTCAGTACTTC. It encodes CASSDPVAKNIQYF.

The chain is built from TRBV18 and TRBJ2-1; 13 bases agree with TRBD2. The CDR3 loop spans 16 amino acids. V shed 2 bases, J shed 9 bases, and the junction held 7 bases outside the gene matches. Germline loops: CDR1 KGHSH, CDR2 LQKENI. CDR3 in amino acids: CASSPSTSGGAVEQFF. The DNA for the CDR3 is TGTGCCAGCTCACCATCAACTAGCGGGGGGGCGGTTGAGCAGTTCTTC. The full variable domain, rest sourced from reference TRBV18 and TRBJ2-1, is NAGVMQNPRHLVRRRGQEARLRCSPMKGHSHVYWYRQLPEEGLKFMVYLQKENIIDESGMPKERFSAEFPKEGPSILRIQQVVRGDSAAYFCASSPSTSGGAVEQFFGPGTRLTVL.

The V and J genes are TRBV19 and TRBJ2-1; a weak D match, TRBD1 (6 bases). This CDR3 is 15 amino acids long. The V end lost 3 bases, the J end lost 4 bases, and 13 bases lay between the germline ends. CDR1 is LNHDA and CDR2 is SQIVND in the germline V gene (reference sequence). For the CDR3, the DNA is TGTGCCAGTAGTATGGCTTACAGGGAGTACAATGAGCAGTTCTTC. Encoded protein: CASSMAYREYNEQFF.

The V call is TRBV30, the J call TRBJ2-2; D tentatively reads TRBD1 or TRBD2 (5 bases each). Germline assignment: CDR1 GTSNPN and CDR2 SVGIG (reference sequence). CDR3 length equals 14 residues. V lost 2 bases, J lost 4 bases, and 11 bases lay in between. The CDR3 region is CAWSYRDRTGELFF. The CDR3 region has the DNA TGTGCCTGGAGTTACCGGGACCGCACCGGGGAGCTGTTTTTT.

The chain joins TRBV30 to TRBJ1-6; 8 bases agree with TRBD1. V dropped 4 bases and J dropped 9; count of bases not matched to a gene: 5. The length of the CDR3 is 13 residues. Per germline, CDR1 GTSNPN and CDR2 SVGIG (reference sequence). The CDR3 reads CAWTQDRASPLHF. CDR3 coding DNA: TGTGCCTGGACACAGGACAGGGCTTCACCCCTCCACTTT.

The V call is TRBV29-1, the J call TRBJ1-4, with a tentative D call TRBD1 (5 bases). The CDR3 covers 18 residues. Trimming cost V 7 bases and J 7 bases, with 31 bases left between them. Germline CDR1 reads SQVTM; CDR2 reads ANQGSEA. This CDR3 is CSGDAEQRWGIAGEKLFF. The CDR3 DNA sequence: TGCAGCGGTGATGCGGAACAGCGCTGGGGGATTGCAGGTGAAAAACTGTTTTTT. Full variable domain (outside the CDR3, taken from reference TRBV29-1 and TRBJ1-4): SAVISQKPSRDICQRGTSLTIQCQVDSQVTMMFWYRQQPGQSLTLIATANQGSEATYESGFVIDKFPISRPNLTFSTLTVSNMSPEDSSIYLCSGDAEQRWGIAGEKLFFGSGTQLSVL.

The chain is built from TRBV30 and TRBJ1-3; D is unresolved. Germline V gene data show CDR1 as GTSNPN and CDR2 as SVGIG (reference sequence). The CDR3 runs to 12 residues. With 2 bases removed from V and 4 bases from J, the gap between germline ends came to 6 bases. The CDR3 DNA reads as TGTGCCTGGAGTACGGGAGGAAACACCATATATTTT. Amino acid sequence: CAWSTGGNTIYF.

CDR3: CASSYSKTLNTEAFF. The DNA for the CDR3 is TGTGCCAGCAGTTATAGTAAGACCCTGAACACTGAAGCTTTCTTT. This chain uses TRBV6-5 with TRBJ1-1; D is unclear. Trimming took off 3 bases at V and 0 bases at J, with 11 bases between the two ends. The CDR3 length is 15 residues. Germline lookup yields CDR1 MNHEY and CDR2 SVGAGI.

J is TRBJ1-4 and V is TRBV11-2, with TRBD1 matching over 7 bases. The germline gives CDR1 SGHAT, CDR2 FQNNGV. Losses at the gene ends were 2 bases for V and 5 bases for J; bases not matched to a gene: 5. The CDR3 is made up of 15 amino acids. The CDR3 loop is CASSLSQGVNEKLFF. The CDR3 nucleotides read TGTGCCAGCAGCTTAAGTCAGGGGGTAAATGAAAAACTGTTTTTT.